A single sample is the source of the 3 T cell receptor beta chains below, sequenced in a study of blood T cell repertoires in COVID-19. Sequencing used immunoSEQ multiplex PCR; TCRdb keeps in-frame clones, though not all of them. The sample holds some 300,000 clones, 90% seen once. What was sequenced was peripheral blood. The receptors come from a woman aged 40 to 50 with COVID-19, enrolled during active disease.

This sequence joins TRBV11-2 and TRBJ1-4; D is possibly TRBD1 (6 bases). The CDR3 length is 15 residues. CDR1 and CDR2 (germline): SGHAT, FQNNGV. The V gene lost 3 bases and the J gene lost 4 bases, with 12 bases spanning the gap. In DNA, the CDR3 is TGTGCCAGCAGCTTTATGGACAGACGTAATGAAAAACTGTTTTTT. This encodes CASSFMDRRNEKLFF.

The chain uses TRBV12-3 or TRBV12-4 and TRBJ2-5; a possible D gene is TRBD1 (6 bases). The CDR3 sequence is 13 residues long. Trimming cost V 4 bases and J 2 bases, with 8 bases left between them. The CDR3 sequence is CASSSRGQETQYF. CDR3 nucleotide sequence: TGTGCCAGCAGTTCGAGGGGGCAAGAGACCCAGTACTTC.

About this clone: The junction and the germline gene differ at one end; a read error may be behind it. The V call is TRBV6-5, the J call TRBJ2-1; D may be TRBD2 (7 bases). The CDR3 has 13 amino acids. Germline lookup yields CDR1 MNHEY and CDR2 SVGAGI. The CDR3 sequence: CASKGGSYNEQFF. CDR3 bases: TGTGCTAGCAAGGGGGGGTCCTACAATGAGCAGTTCTTC.